These 22 T cell receptor beta chains were sequenced from one sample in a study of cytomegalovirus exposure and HLA in healthy donors. PCR amplification relied on 60 Vbeta primers (plus 13 Jbeta primers). The table came from immunoSEQ multiplex PCR; TCRdb's copy has only in-frame clones and leaves some out. Of over 95,000 clones listed, over 65% are singletons. The sample comprised PBMCs. All receptors derive from a woman younger than 45 in good health and CMV-seropositive.

V usage is TRBV6-5 and J usage is TRBJ1-3; D remains unclear. Trimming shortened V by 0 bases and J by 0 bases, and 6 bases separated the two germline ends. Per germline, CDR1 MNHEY and CDR2 SVGAGI. The CDR3 extends over 15 amino acids. CDR3 sequence reads: CASSYSGSSGNTIYF. In nucleotides, the CDR3 is TGTGCCAGCAGTTACTCTGGGAGCTCTGGAAACACCATATATTTT.

This clone was observed a few times. The chain links TRBV7-8 to TRBJ1-1; D may be TRBD1 (6 bases). The germline V gene encodes CDR1 SGHVS and CDR2 FQNEAQ. Trimming removed 5 bases at V and 5 bases at J, with 18 bases between. CDR3 length: 15 amino acids. The CDR3: CASSPTVGAGTEAFF. DNA for the CDR3: TGTGCCAGCAGCCCTACCGTGGGGGCAGGAACTGAAGCTTTCTTT.

The gene calls are TRBV6-1 and TRBJ2-3, with 10 bases aligning to TRBD2. This CDR3 is built from 15 residues. V lost 2 bases and J lost 2; bases outside the gene matches: 1. Germline lookup yields CDR1 MNHNS and CDR2 SASEGT. The CDR3 region is CASSELAGATDTQYF. CDR3 nucleotide sequence: TGTGCCAGCAGTGAACTAGCGGGAGCCACAGATACGCAGTATTTT.

A few counts support this clone. The V and J genes are TRBV27 and TRBJ2-1; D perhaps matches TRBD2 (6 bases). CDR1 and CDR2 (germline): MNHEY, SMNVEV (reference sequence). The CDR3 has 12 residues. The ends were cut back, 5 bases at V and 10 bases at J, with 12 bases in the middle. The CDR3 sequence: CASSPSGVEQFF. The DNA for the CDR3 is TGTGCCAGCAGTCCATCGGGAGTGGAGCAGTTCTTC.

V usage is TRBV7-6 and J usage is TRBJ2-2; 7 nucleotides match TRBD1. V gave up 4 bases and J gave up 5 bases; unmatched junction bases: 10. CDR3 size: 16 residues. Per germline, CDR1 SGHVS and CDR2 FNYEAQ. This chain's CDR3 is CASSWQTGTGTGELFF. The DNA for the CDR3 is TGTGCCAGCAGCTGGCAGACAGGGACGGGAACCGGGGAGCTGTTTTTT.

The chain couples TRBV10-3 to TRBJ1-5; 7 positions match TRBD1. The J segment lost 1 base and the V segment lost 6 bases, leaving 6 bases of the junction unmatched. In germline, CDR1 is ENHRY, CDR2 SYGVKD. There are 15 residues in the CDR3. CDR3 residues: CAISKGTESNQPQHF. The DNA of the CDR3 is TGTGCCATCAGCAAGGGGACAGAGAGCAATCAGCCCCAGCATTTT.

This clone showed up just once. The chain carries TRBV19 and TRBJ2-5; the match to TRBD2 covers 10 bases. The junction had 4 bases not matched to a gene; V was cut back by 7 bases and J by 2 bases. This CDR3 spans 14 amino acids. Germline V gene data show CDR1 as LNHDA and CDR2 as SQIVND (reference sequence). CDR3 residues: CASTALAGQETQYF. CDR3 sequence (DNA): TGTGCCAGTACCGCACTAGCGGGACAAGAGACCCAGTACTTC.

This chain links TRBV5-4 with TRBJ2-1, with a weak D call TRBD2 (5 bases). V was pared by 3 bases and J by 6 bases, with 10 bases between. The length of the CDR3 is 13 residues. Looked up from germline, CDR1 is SGHNT and CDR2 is YYREEE (reference sequence). This CDR3 is CASSWTGSNEQFF. The CDR3 nucleotides are TGTGCCAGCAGCTGGACGGGATCCAATGAGCAGTTCTTC.

The V and J genes are TRBV9 and TRBJ1-3; the match to TRBD1 covers 9 bases. Trimming took 0 bases from V and 3 from J; bases not matched to a gene: 4. This CDR3 has 16 amino acids. Germline CDR1 and CDR2: SGDLS and YYNGEE. The CDR3 sequence is CASSVGQGVDGNTIYF. Here the CDR3 DNA reads TGTGCCAGCAGCGTAGGACAGGGGGTAGATGGAAACACCATATATTTT.

This clone has more than one count but fewer than ten. This chain connects TRBV5-5 to TRBJ2-5; 8 bases map to TRBD1. The closer fit of TRBJ2-7 to the DNA end suggests the J call may be wrong. CDR3 length equals 15 residues. The V gene's germline CDR1 is SGHKS and CDR2 YYEKEE (reference sequence). DNA of the CDR3: TGTGCCAGCAGCTTGGAACAGGGGGGATTCTACGAGCAGTACTTC. It is translated as CASSLEQGGFYEQYF.

This clone has just a few counts. The V and J genes are TRBV14 and TRBJ1-4, with 7 bases aligning to TRBD1. CDR3 size: 15 residues. The junction had 10 bases not matched to a gene; V was cut back by 4 bases and J by 8 bases. Per the germline V gene, CDR1 is SGHDN and CDR2 is FVKESK. The CDR3 nucleotides are TGTGCCAGCAGCCGATTGGTCCAGGGGGGCGAAAAACTGTTTTTT. This codes for CASSRLVQGGEKLFF.

As DNA, the CDR3 is TGTGCCAGCATAGCAGTCGGACAGCTGAACACTGAAGCTTTCTTT. Its protein product is CASIAVGQLNTEAFF. The chain is built from TRBV6-1 and TRBJ1-1; the D gene is possibly TRBD1 (6 bases). Germline V gene data show CDR1 as MNHNS and CDR2 as SASEGT. The ends were cut back, 7 bases at V and 0 bases at J, with 15 bases in the middle. This CDR3 contains 15 residues.

The J gene is TRBJ1-4, the V gene TRBV6-5, with no clear D. The CDR3 has 14 amino acids. CDR1 MNHEY and CDR2 SVGAGI come from the germline V gene. The V end was cut by 6 bases, the J end by 3 bases, with 11 bases between. The CDR3 reads CASSLTASNEKLFF. CDR3 nucleotides: TGTGCCAGCAGCCTCACAGCCTCTAATGAAAAACTGTTTTTT.

The chain carries TRBV7-8 and TRBJ2-1; 9 bases match TRBD2. Germline V CDR1 and CDR2: SGHVS, FQNEAQ. V lost 4 bases, J lost 2 bases, and 6 bases stayed unmatched. This CDR3 is 16 amino acids long. The CDR3, as DNA: TGTGCCAGCAGCTCTGGCGGGAGGGCCCCCTACAATGAGCAGTTCTTC. It is translated as CASSSGGRAPYNEQFF.

The chain is built from TRBV7-2 and TRBJ1-1, with D hard to call. Germline V gene lookup returns CDR1 SGHTA and CDR2 FQGNSA. The CDR3 contains 14 residues. Trimming stripped 1 base from V and 2 bases from J, with 8 bases between. As DNA, the CDR3 is TGTGCCAGCAGCTTAGGGCTCAGTAACACTGAAGCTTTCTTT. Protein product: CASSLGLSNTEAFF.

This clone is a singleton in its sample. CDR3 loop: CASSPRTVANYGYTF. Here the CDR3 DNA reads TGTGCCAGCAGCCCGAGGACAGTAGCTAACTATGGCTACACCTTC. The chain uses TRBV7-2 and TRBJ1-2; D is perhaps TRBD1 (6 bases). V lost 5 bases, J lost 0 bases, and 13 bases lay in between. Germline V gene sequence: CDR1 SGHTA, CDR2 FQGNSA. The CDR3 runs to 15 residues. Using reference TRBV7-2 and TRBJ1-2 for the parts outside the CDR3, the full variable domain is GAGVSQSPSNKVTEKGKDVELRCDPISGHTALYWYRQSLGQGLEFLIYFQGNSAPDKSGLPSDRFSAERTGGSVSTLTIQRTQQEDSAVYLCASSPRTVANYGYTFGSGTRLTVV.

V usage is TRBV7-9 and J usage is TRBJ2-7; D may be TRBD1 (6 bases). CDR1 is SEHNR, CDR2 FQNEAQ, per germline (reference sequence). V lost 7 bases and J lost 6, with 13 bases in between. The CDR3 is 12 amino acids. CDR3 loop: CASMRLGAEQYF. The CDR3 DNA is TGTGCCAGCATGCGGTTGGGGGCCGAGCAGTACTTC.

V is TRBV27 and J is TRBJ2-1, with TRBD1 matching over 9 bases. The CDR3 spans 15 residues. J gave up 6 bases and V 3 bases, and 6 bases lay outside the gene matches. Germline V gene sequence: CDR1 MNHEY, CDR2 SMNVEV (reference sequence). The DNA of the CDR3 is TGTGCCAGCAGTTTTGACAGGGGGGTTAGCAATGAGCAGTTCTTC. It specifies CASSFDRGVSNEQFF.

The J gene is TRBJ1-1, the V gene TRBV11-2; 8 nucleotides line up with TRBD1. V gave up 8 bases and J gave up 0 bases; unmatched junction bases: 11. The germline CDR1 and CDR2 sequences are SGHAT and FQNNGV. CDR3 length equals 16 residues. CDR3 residues: CASGAQTGALNTEAFF. In DNA form, the CDR3 reads TGTGCCAGCGGGGCCCAGACAGGGGCTCTGAACACTGAAGCTTTCTTT.

This clone was seen once. The rearrangement joins TRBV5-1 to TRBJ1-5, with 8 bases fitting TRBD1. Germline V gene data show CDR1 as SGHRS and CDR2 as YFSETQ. The CDR3 runs 16 residues. Unmatched junction bases numbered 10, after V lost 4 bases and J lost 4 bases. This chain's CDR3 is CASSDPGQGPNQPQHF. CDR3 sequence (DNA): TGCGCCAGCAGCGACCCCGGACAGGGCCCGAATCAGCCCCAGCATTTT.

This chain joins TRBV6-5 and TRBJ2-7, with 9 nucleotides matching TRBD1. Trimming took 7 bases from V and 4 from J; bases not matched to a gene: 11. Germline CDR1 is MNHEY and CDR2 is SVGAGI. The CDR3 loop spans 15 amino acids. CDR3 loop: CASTWSRDRDYEQYF. The CDR3 bases are TGTGCCAGCACCTGGTCCCGGGACAGGGATTACGAGCAGTACTTC.

J is TRBJ2-7 and V is TRBV27; a weak D match, TRBD1 (6 bases). V lost 5 bases to trimming and J lost 2 bases, with 16 bases between them. The V gene's germline CDR1 is MNHEY and CDR2 SMNVEV (reference sequence). The CDR3 loop spans 15 amino acids. CDR3 sequence (DNA): TGTGCCAGCAGTCTCTCCAGGGGCGACACCTACGAGCAGTACTTC. Protein: CASSLSRGDTYEQYF.